This record looks at one T cell receptor (beta chain) sequence and its context. This sample is part of a study of blood T cell repertoires in COVID-19. Study-level background: Whether acute or convalescent, the COVID-19 samples came from the United States, Italy and Spain. PBMCs, B-cell-depleted T cells, or T cells were the source of the cDNA or gDNA that made up the material.

As processed by the authors: From reference gene primer amplification, estimates of nucleated cell counts were derived. Produced via immunoSEQ multiplex PCR; TCRdb's table is partial and in-frame only. The V and J calls and clone size were taken over from that table, and D and trimming were inferred from the DNA. The table shows approximately 130,000 clones, with around 87% occurring only once. Sequenced sample: peripheral blood. The receptor was derived from a man aged 50 or older with active COVID-19.

The CDR3 bases are TGTGCCAGCAGCCCACTAGCGGGGGGAGAGACCCAGTACTTC. Residues: CASSPLAGGETQYF. The V gene is TRBV14, the J gene TRBJ2-5; TRBD2 aligns across 12 bases. Germline CDR1 and CDR2: SGHDN and FVKESK. V shed 4 bases, J shed 4 bases, and the junction held 1 base outside the gene matches. The CDR3 is 14 amino acids.